Listed below are T cell receptor beta chains from one sample, sequenced in a study of T cell changes during pregnancy in multiple sclerosis. The repertoire was sequenced with immunoSEQ multiplex PCR; TCRdb's copy has only in-frame clones and lacks some. The profile shows tens of thousands of clones, about 90% of them singletons. Sample: CD4+ T cells from peripheral blood mononuclear cells, taken in the second trimester of pregnancy. The receptors were gathered from a female donor in good health, enrolled as a control in a pregnancy study. CDR3s include the opening cysteine and the closing phenylalanine or tryptophan. The order of the fields is D gene, V gene, J gene, clone size, CDR3 protein, CDR3 DNA. D genes are given only for firm matches. Expanded clones get a size class; other rows say once, few or many, or leave the size out.

TRBD2	TRBV7-2	TRBJ2-7	NA	CASSPSGVSSYEQYF	TGTGCCAGCAGCCCGAGCGGGGTTAGCTCCTACGAGCAGTACTTC
NA	TRBV5-4	TRBJ1-1	NA	CASSPGTLNTEAFF	TGTGCCAGCAGCCCCGGGACATTGAACACTGAAGCTTTCTTT
NA	TRBV28	TRBJ2-7	NA	CASSLGWGAYEQYF	TGTGCCAGCAGTCTAGGGTGGGGGGCCTACGAGCAGTACTTC
NA	TRBV4-3	TRBJ1-1	NA	CASSSLDRNTEAFF	TGCGCCAGCAGCTCTCTTGACAGGAACACTGAAGCTTTCTTT
NA	TRBV5-6	TRBJ2-3	NA	CASSRLEVAQDTQYF	TGTGCCAGCAGCCGCCTGGAGGTGGCCCAAGATACGCAGTATTTT
NA	TRBV2	TRBJ2-1	few	CASKRQNGLWGQFF	TGTGCCAGCAAAAGACAGAATGGTTTATGGGGGCAGTTCTTC
NA	TRBV30	TRBJ2-1	NA	CAWSVPGSRKGFF	TGTGCCTGGAGTGTTCCGGGGTCCCGCAAGGGGTTCTTC
TRBD2	TRBV29-1	TRBJ2-7	NA	CSVVTSGSYEQYF	TGCAGCGTTGTGACTAGCGGTTCCTACGAGCAGTACTTC
TRBD2	TRBV18	TRBJ2-1	NA	CASSPPSGGIFNEQFF	TGTGCCAGCTCACCACCTAGCGGGGGGATTTTCAATGAGCAGTTCTTC
NA	TRBV27	TRBJ2-5	NA	CASSLTRVAETQYF	TGTGCCAGCAGTTTAACCCGGGTGGCCGAGACCCAGTACTTC